The 20 T cell receptor beta chains presented below share a single source sample, sequenced in a study of blood T cell repertoires in COVID-19. The protocol was immunoSEQ multiplex PCR, while the TCRdb copy is restricted to in-frame clones and leaves out a portion. In the table there are more than 150,000 clones, about nine tenths of which are singletons. The specimen was peripheral blood. All receptors come from a man aged 65 to 79 with active or convalescent COVID-19.

The CDR3 protein is CASRTQGDNTEAFF. The CDR3, as DNA: TGTGCCAGCAGAACACAGGGGGATAACACTGAAGCTTTCTTT. This chain links TRBV6-5 with TRBJ1-1, with TRBD1 matching over 8 bases. CDR3 length: 14 amino acids. Trimming took 6 bases from V and 2 from J; bases not matched to a gene: 5. Germline CDR1 and CDR2: MNHEY and SVGAGI.

Concerning this clone: One end of the junction is discordant with germline, which a read error may explain. This chain links TRBV7-7 with TRBJ2-1; possibly TRBD2 for D (7 bases). CDR1 is SSHAT and CDR2 is FNYEAQ in the germline V gene (reference sequence). The CDR3 spans 13 residues. The DNA of the CDR3 is TGTGCTAGCAGCCCCTCGGGGGGCGACGCGCAGTTCTTC. It yields the protein CASSPSGGDAQFF. Based on the CDR3 plus reference TRBV7-7 and TRBJ2-1, the full variable domain is GAGVSQSPRYKVTKRGQDVTLRCDPISSHATLYWYQQALGQGPEFLTYFNYEAQPDKSGLPSDRFSAERPEGSISTLTIQRTEQRDSAMYRCASSPSGGDAQFFGPGTRLTVL.

The gene calls are TRBV7-8 and TRBJ2-1; tentative D call: TRBD2 (6 bases). The CDR3 totals 16 residues. Germline V CDR1 and CDR2: SGHVS, FQNEAQ. The germline V and J ends were trimmed by 5 bases and 1 base, with 15 bases remaining between them. The CDR3 sequence: CASSVTGTPSYNEQFF. In DNA, the CDR3 is TGTGCCAGCAGCGTTACCGGGACTCCTTCCTACAATGAGCAGTTCTTC.

The genes are TRBV19 and TRBJ1-5, with TRBD1 matching 7 bases. The CDR3 has 17 amino acids. With V trimmed by 5 bases and J by 0 bases, 10 bases remained unmatched. The V gene's germline CDR1 is LNHDA and CDR2 SQIVND (reference sequence). In DNA form, the CDR3 reads TGTGCCAGTAGTCCAACCCGGGACAGCTATAGCAATCAGCCCCAGCATTTT. It is translated as CASSPTRDSYSNQPQHF.

The gene calls are TRBV7-2 and TRBJ1-5; D perhaps matches TRBD1 (6 bases). Germline loops: CDR1 SGHTA, CDR2 FQGNSA. CDR3 size: 15 residues. Trimming removed 6 bases at V and 5 bases at J, with 17 bases between. The CDR3 DNA sequence: TGTGCCAGCAGTCAGACCGGGACAAGGCATCAGCCCCAGCATTTT. Its protein is CASSQTGTRHQPQHF.

The genes are TRBV10-3 and TRBJ1-6; perhaps TRBD1 as D (5 bases). The V gene's germline CDR1 is ENHRY and CDR2 SYGVKD. The CDR3 has 13 residues. V lost 7 bases, J lost 7 bases, and 11 bases lay in between. The CDR3 loop is CAINGGGNSPLHF. CDR3 bases: TGTGCCATCAACGGGGGGGGGAATTCACCCCTCCACTTT.

This chain connects TRBV11-1 to TRBJ2-7; 8 bases map to TRBD1. Germline V CDR1 and CDR2: SGHAT, FQDESV (reference sequence). The CDR3 totals 14 residues. The V and J ends lost 1 base and 4 bases, in that order; junction bases with no gene match: 3. CDR3 region: CASSLGTGWYEQYF. In nucleotides, the CDR3 is TGTGCCAGCAGCTTAGGGACAGGGTGGTACGAGCAGTACTTC.

The chain couples TRBV7-2 to TRBJ2-1; TRBD1 aligns across 9 bases. This CDR3 has 17 amino acids. Per germline, CDR1 SGHTA and CDR2 FQGNSA. V lost 6 bases and J lost 3; bases outside the gene matches: 12. As DNA, the CDR3 is TGTGCCAGCAGGCCCAATACGGGACAGGGAAACTACAATGAGCAGTTCTTC. Translation: CASRPNTGQGNYNEQFF.

The chain has TRBV7-6 and TRBJ2-1; 13 nucleotides align to TRBD2. The CDR3 sequence is 16 residues long. Germline V lookup: CDR1 SGHVS, CDR2 FNYEAQ. After removal of 5 bases from V and 5 bases from J, the junction contained 6 bases not matched to a gene. The CDR3: CASSTRLAGGNNEQFF. CDR3 bases: TGTGCCAGCAGCACCAGACTAGCGGGGGGAAACAATGAGCAGTTCTTC.

V usage is TRBV5-1 and J usage is TRBJ2-3; perhaps TRBD2 as D (6 bases). The CDR3 contains 15 residues. Germline-derived CDR1 and CDR2 are SGHRS and YFSETQ. V was shortened by 7 bases and J by 2 bases, with 17 bases between the two germline ends. The CDR3 DNA sequence: TGCGCCAGCGCGGGGAGGCCCGGCACCACAGATACGCAGTATTTT. This sequence encodes CASAGRPGTTDTQYF.

This clone was seen once. The sample has other DNA sequences that encode this CDR3 too. The gene calls are TRBV7-2 and TRBJ1-5; 7 nucleotides match TRBD1. The germline V gene has CDR1 SGHTA and CDR2 FQGNSA. CDR3 length: 13 residues. With V trimmed by 6 bases and J by 7 bases, 6 bases remained unmatched. The CDR3 DNA sequence: TGTGCCAGCAGTCCACAGGGGAACCAGCCCCAGCATTTT. This gives the protein CASSPQGNQPQHF.

The chain carries TRBV6-5 and TRBJ1-3; 8 bases align to TRBD1. Trimming at V came to 2 bases and at J to 0 bases, leaving 3 bases not matched to a gene. CDR1 and CDR2 (germline): MNHEY, SVGAGI. The CDR3 loop spans 16 amino acids. The CDR3 loop is CASSYAGGNSGNTIYF. The DNA for the CDR3 is TGTGCCAGCAGTTACGCAGGGGGCAACTCTGGAAACACCATATATTTT.

V usage is TRBV29-1 and J usage is TRBJ2-7, with TRBD2 matching 12 bases. Germline CDR1 SQVTM, CDR2 ANQGSEA. With 7 bases clipped from V and 4 bases from J, the junction kept 5 bases outside the gene matches. The CDR3 is 13 amino acids. CDR3 sequence: CSATSGGLYEQYF. The CDR3 nucleotides read TGCAGCGCCACTAGCGGGGGGTTGTACGAGCAGTACTTC.

The chain couples TRBV27 to TRBJ2-2; TRBD1 matches at 7 bases. CDR3 length: 16 amino acids. The J segment lost 0 bases and the V segment lost 6 bases, leaving 7 bases of the junction unmatched. Looked up from germline, CDR1 is MNHEY and CDR2 is SMNVEV (reference sequence). This CDR3 reads CASSQGDSANTGELFF. DNA of the CDR3: TGTGCCAGCAGCCAAGGGGACAGCGCGAACACCGGGGAGCTGTTTTTT.

The CDR3 sequence: CASRTSGPHNEQFF. The CDR3, as DNA: TGCGCCAGCAGGACTAGCGGGCCCCACAATGAGCAGTTCTTC. The chain is built from TRBV5-1 and TRBJ2-1; 10 nucleotides match TRBD2. Germline CDR1 is SGHRS and CDR2 is YFSETQ. J was trimmed by 5 bases and V by 5 bases; bases with no gene match: 4. This CDR3 has 14 amino acids.

The rearrangement joins TRBV6-5 to TRBJ2-1, with 7 bases matching TRBD2. CDR1 is MNHEY and CDR2 is SVGAGI in the germline V gene. After removal of 0 bases from V and 4 bases from J, the junction contained 3 bases not matched to a gene. The CDR3 contains 15 residues. The CDR3 bases are TGTGCCAGCAGTTACTCGCTAGCGGAGTACAATGAGCAGTTCTTC. Protein: CASSYSLAEYNEQFF.

The rearrangement uses TRBV29-1 and TRBJ2-2, with unresolved D. The CDR3 consists of 14 residues. Trimming took 7 bases from V and 1 from J, leaving 13 bases between them. CDR1 and CDR2 from the germline V gene are SQVTM and ANQGSEA. The CDR3, as DNA: TGCAGCGCCCAAGCCTCCCAGAACACCGGGGAGCTGTTTTTT. It codes for CSAQASQNTGELFF.

This chain joins TRBV29-1 and TRBJ1-2, with 9 positions matching TRBD1. V was pared by 0 bases and J by 7 bases, with 9 bases of the junction left unmatched. The V gene's germline CDR1 is SQVTM and CDR2 ANQGSEA. This CDR3 contains 15 residues. CDR3 bases: TGCAGCGTTGAAGATCAAGGGACAGGGAATGGTGGCTACACCTTC. Translation: CSVEDQGTGNGGYTF.

The chain employs TRBV18 and TRBJ1-1, with TRBD1 matching 7 bases. After removal of 2 bases from V and 1 base from J, the junction contained 4 bases not matched to a gene. This CDR3 is built from 15 residues. Per the germline V gene, CDR1 is KGHSH and CDR2 is LQKENI. CDR3 sequence: CASSPNWDRNTEAFF. CDR3 in DNA: TGTGCCAGCTCACCAAACTGGGACAGGAACACTGAAGCTTTCTTT. The variable domain in full, with the rest retrieved from reference TRBV18 and TRBJ1-1, is NAGVMQNPRHLVRRRGQEARLRCSPMKGHSHVYWYRQLPEEGLKFMVYLQKENIIDESGMPKERFSAEFPKEGPSILRIQQVVRGDSAAYFCASSPNWDRNTEAFFGQGTRLTVV.

V and J are TRBV5-1 and TRBJ1-2, with D tentatively TRBD1 (6 bases). Trimming stripped 0 bases from V and 1 base from J, with 13 bases between. Germline CDR1 reads SGHRS; CDR2 reads YFSETQ. The CDR3 runs 16 residues. CDR3 bases: TGCGCCAGCAGCTTGGTTGCCAGGGGTAATAACTATGGCTACACCTTC. Translation: CASSLVARGNNYGYTF.